The clone carrying this TCR beta chain ranks as medium-sized. The entry originates in a study of blood T cell repertoires in COVID-19. Study as a whole: Samples came from the United States, Italy and Spain, spanning acute and convalescent COVID-19. Sample material is recorded as cDNA or gDNA derived from T cells, B-cell-depleted T cells, or PBMCs.

The CDR3 sequence is 16 residues long. The germline CDR1 and CDR2 sequences are SGDLS and YYNGEE. With 1 base removed from V and 0 bases from J, the gap between germline ends came to 11 bases. Authors' data handling: Nucleated cell number was recorded as an estimate derived from reference gene primer amplification. Some clones are missing from TCRdb's copy, which holds only in-frame ones; the method was immunoSEQ multiplex PCR. Clonal size and the V and J genes are those of that table, whereas D and trimming came from the DNA. The sample yields about 63,000 clones, around three quarters seen once. The TCR comes from a human donor in a cohort sampled during active COVID-19. Sequenced material: peripheral blood. This sequence joins TRBV9 and TRBJ1-3; maybe TRBD1 (5 bases). Here the CDR3 reads CASSVTQGFSGNTIYF. The CDR3 DNA sequence: TGTGCCAGCAGCGTAACTCAGGGATTCTCTGGAAACACCATATATTTT.